The T cell receptor beta chain described here comes from a study of blood T cell repertoires in COVID-19. Under the authors' procedure: Using reference gene primer amplification, nucleated cell counts were estimated. This table comes from immunoSEQ multiplex PCR, and its TCRdb copy is limited to in-frame clones, with some not included. That table furnishes V, J and clone size, whereas the DNA furnished D and trimming. The profile shows around 360,000 clones, roughly 84% of them singletons. Participant age was roughly 18 to 95 years, and participants resided in around 24 US areas. This CDR3 comprises 14 residues. CDR1 MNHEY and CDR2 SMNVEV come from the germline V gene (reference sequence). The ends were cut back, 0 bases at V and 6 bases at J, with 11 bases in the middle.

Specimen: PBMCs or T cells enriched from blood (not recorded which). This chain uses TRBV27 with TRBJ1-1; D unclear. The origin of this receptor is a young woman who had recovered from COVID-19. The chain's CDR3 is CASSLSLGHAEAFF. DNA for the CDR3: TGTGCCAGCAGTTTATCATTGGGCCACGCTGAAGCTTTCTTT.